This TCR beta chain comes out of a study of blood T cell repertoires in COVID-19. Study-level information: Acute and convalescent COVID-19 samples came from the United States, Italy and Spain. Sources were T cells, B-cell-depleted T cells, or PBMCs; the material itself was cDNA or gDNA.

Using immunoSEQ multiplex PCR, the repertoire was profiled, and TCRdb retains in-frame clones only, with some absent. This table has under 450,000 clones, about 91% appearing once. Germline CDR1 is LNHDA and CDR2 is SQIVND (reference sequence). V was trimmed by 4 bases and J by 8 bases, leaving 26 bases between them. This CDR3 contains 17 residues. Material for sequencing was peripheral blood. This rearrangement joins TRBV19 to TRBJ1-1; weak D call: TRBD1 (6 bases). The source of this sequence is a woman between 40 and 55 years old with COVID-19, enrolled during active disease. This CDR3 reads CASSRGPRGGLQGEAFF. The CDR3 DNA reads TGTGCCAGTAGTAGGGGCCCGCGGGGGGGCCTGCAGGGCGAAGCTTTCTTT.